This TCR beta chain comes out of a study of CD8 T cells in Susac syndrome. Study-wide background: When blood was drawn, the patients with Susac syndrome were therapy-naive, on corticosteroids, or on intravenous immunoglobulin alone.

Blood CD8+ and CD4+ T cells underwent high-throughput TCR beta sequencing. The patients with Susac syndrome satisfied recently defined diagnostic criteria for either definite or probable disease. The RNA, about 0.5 to 1 ug, was put through reverse transcription using random hexamers. An immunoSEQ multiplex PCR generated amplified TCR beta CDR3 products spanning 54 Vbeta and 13 Jbeta. MiXCR, applied by TCRdb to the immunoSEQ multiplex PCR reads, yields one record per CDR3 protein. The table has some 150,000 distinct CDR3 sequences, 85% to 95% seen once. The CDR3 is made up of 13 amino acids. The germline V gene has CDR1 LGHNA and CDR2 YNFKEQ. Trimming stripped 1 base from V and 1 base from J, with 4 bases between.

The sequence was collected from a human donor with Susac syndrome. The sequencing sample was made of CD4+ T cells from PBMCs. The chain carries TRBV4-2 and TRBJ2-5; no firm D call. The CDR3 DNA sequence: TGTGCCAGCAGCCAAGGGCCCCAAGAGACCCAGTACTTC. Its protein product is CASSQGPQETQYF.